This TCR beta chain is drawn from a study of T cell responses to AZD1222 COVID-19 vaccine. Overall study findings and caveats: Reportedly, nearly half the spike-specific TCRs target unmutated variant regions. At study baseline, merely a handful of AZD1222 recipients were seropositive. Recipients of two AZD1222 doses showed rising Spike-specific TCR breadth and depth.

Concerning this clone: Its antigen is still unknown.

Sequenced by immunoSEQ multiplex PCR; TCRdb stores in-frame clones only, minus some. The sample holds about 99,000 clones, roughly 93% seen once. The TCR was taken from an adult in good health. The source material was peripheral blood, sampled on day 0 of AZD1222 vaccination.

The CDR3 sequence: CASTQRANYGYTF. The CDR3, as DNA: TGTGCCAGTACCCAGCGGGCTAACTATGGCTACACCTTC. V is TRBV19 and J is TRBJ1-2; D remains unclear. The CDR3 has 13 amino acids. Germline V gene lookup returns CDR1 LNHDA and CDR2 SQIVND (reference sequence). The germline V and J ends were trimmed by 7 bases and 0 bases, with 9 bases remaining between them.